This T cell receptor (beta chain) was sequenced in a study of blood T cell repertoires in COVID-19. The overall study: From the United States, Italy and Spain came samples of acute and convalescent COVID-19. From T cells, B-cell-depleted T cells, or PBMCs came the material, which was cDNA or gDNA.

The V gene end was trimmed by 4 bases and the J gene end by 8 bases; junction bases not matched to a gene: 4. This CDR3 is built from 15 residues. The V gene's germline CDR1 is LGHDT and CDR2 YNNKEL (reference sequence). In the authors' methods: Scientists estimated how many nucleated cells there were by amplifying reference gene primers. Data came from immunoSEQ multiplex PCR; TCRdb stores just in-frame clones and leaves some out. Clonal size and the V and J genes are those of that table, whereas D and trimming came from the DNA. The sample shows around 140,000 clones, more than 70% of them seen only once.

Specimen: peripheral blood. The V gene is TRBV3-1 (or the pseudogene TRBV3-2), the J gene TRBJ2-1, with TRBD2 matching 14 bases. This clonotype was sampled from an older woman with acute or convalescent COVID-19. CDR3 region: CASSPGLAGGDEQFF. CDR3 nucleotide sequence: TGTGCCAGCAGCCCCGGACTAGCGGGGGGCGATGAGCAGTTCTTC.